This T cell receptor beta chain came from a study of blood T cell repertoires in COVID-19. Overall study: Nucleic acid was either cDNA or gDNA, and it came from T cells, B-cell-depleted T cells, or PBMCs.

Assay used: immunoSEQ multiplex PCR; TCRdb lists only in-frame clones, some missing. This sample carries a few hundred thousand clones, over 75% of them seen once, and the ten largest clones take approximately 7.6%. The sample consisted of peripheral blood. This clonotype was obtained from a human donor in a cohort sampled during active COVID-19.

CDR3 amino acids: CASSLTSNNQPQHF. In nucleotides, the CDR3 is TGTGCCAGCAGTCTGACAAGTAATAATCAGCCCCAGCATTTT. The chain combines TRBV28 with TRBJ1-5; D not certain. Germline lookup yields CDR1 MDHEN and CDR2 SYDVKM. CDR3 length: 14 residues. Deletions cut 5 bases from V and 4 bases from J, with 12 bases between.